This T cell receptor (beta chain) is from a study of T cell repertoires in cytomegalovirus infection. In the study overall: Public TCR beta signatures indicated both CMV infection and matching HLA type.

In regard to this clonotype: Its antigen is unidentified.

TCRdb called the reads again in MiXCR, with one record for every CDR3 protein. The sample holds fewer than 250,000 distinct CDR3 sequences, roughly 12% seen once. Study outcomes and limitations: Ex vivo responses were dominated by HLA-C-restricted CMV-specific TCR beta clonotypes.

CDR1 and CDR2 from the germline V gene are SGHRS and YFSETQ. The germline V and J ends were trimmed by 4 bases and 2 bases, with 9 bases remaining between them. The CDR3 consists of 13 residues. The J gene is TRBJ1-2, the V gene TRBV5-1, with D maybe TRBD1 (5 bases). The specimen was PBMCs. The origin of this receptor is a human donor in good health (CMV status not recorded). Some clones in this sample may be carry-over from other donors' samples. The CDR3: CASSPWGNYGYTF. CDR3 DNA sequence: TGCGCCAGCAGCCCCTGGGGGAACTATGGCTACACCTTC.